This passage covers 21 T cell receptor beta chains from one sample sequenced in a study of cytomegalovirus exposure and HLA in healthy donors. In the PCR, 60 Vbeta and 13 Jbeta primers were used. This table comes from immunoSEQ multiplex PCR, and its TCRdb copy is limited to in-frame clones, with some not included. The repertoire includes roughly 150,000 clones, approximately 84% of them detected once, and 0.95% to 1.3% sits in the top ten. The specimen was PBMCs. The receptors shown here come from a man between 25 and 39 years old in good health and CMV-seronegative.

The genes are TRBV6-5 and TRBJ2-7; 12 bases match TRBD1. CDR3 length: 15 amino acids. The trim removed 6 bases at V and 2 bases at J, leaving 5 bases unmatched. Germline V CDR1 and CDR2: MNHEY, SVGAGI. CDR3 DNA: TGTGCCAGCAGGCAAGGGACAGGGGGCCCCTACGAGCAGTACTTC. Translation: CASRQGTGGPYEQYF.

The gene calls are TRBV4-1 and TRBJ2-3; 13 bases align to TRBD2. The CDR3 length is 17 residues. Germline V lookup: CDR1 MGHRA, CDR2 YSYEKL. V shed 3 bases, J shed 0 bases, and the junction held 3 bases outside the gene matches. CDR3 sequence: CASSQGGLAGSTDTQYF. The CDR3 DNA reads TGCGCCAGCAGCCAGGGGGGACTAGCGGGGAGCACAGATACGCAGTATTTT.

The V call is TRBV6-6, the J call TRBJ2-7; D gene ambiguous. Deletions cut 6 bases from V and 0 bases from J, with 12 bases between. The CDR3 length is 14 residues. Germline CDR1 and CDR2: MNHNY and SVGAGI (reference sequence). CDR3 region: CASSWALGSYEQYF. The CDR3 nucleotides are TGTGCCAGCAGCTGGGCCTTAGGCTCCTACGAGCAGTACTTC.

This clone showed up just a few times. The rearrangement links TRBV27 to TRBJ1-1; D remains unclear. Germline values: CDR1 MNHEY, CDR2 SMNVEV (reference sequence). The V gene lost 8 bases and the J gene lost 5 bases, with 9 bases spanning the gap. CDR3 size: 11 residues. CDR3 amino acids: CASARGTEAFF. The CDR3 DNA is TGTGCCAGCGCACGGGGAACTGAAGCTTTCTTT.

The CDR3 sequence is CASSSYTGELFF. CDR3 nucleotide sequence: TGCGCCAGCAGCTCATACACCGGGGAGCTGTTTTTT. The J gene is TRBJ2-2, the V gene TRBV5-1, with D uncertain. Germline V gene data show CDR1 as SGHRS and CDR2 as YFSETQ. V was trimmed by 3 bases and J by 3 bases, leaving 3 bases between them. This CDR3 is 12 amino acids long.

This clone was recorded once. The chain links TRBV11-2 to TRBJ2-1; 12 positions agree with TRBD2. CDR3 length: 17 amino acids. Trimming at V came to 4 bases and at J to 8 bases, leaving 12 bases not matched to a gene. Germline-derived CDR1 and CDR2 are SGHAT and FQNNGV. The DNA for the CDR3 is TGTGCCAGCAGCTATTCAACTAGCGGGGGGCCGAGGGATGAGCAGTTCTTC. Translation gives CASSYSTSGGPRDEQFF.

CDR3 loop: CASSLAGGFEQYF. CDR3 nucleotide sequence: TGTGCCAGCAGCTTAGCGGGGGGTTTCGAGCAGTACTTC. The chain links TRBV27 to TRBJ2-7, with TRBD2 matching over 10 bases. Looked up from germline, CDR1 is MNHEY and CDR2 is SMNVEV (reference sequence). The length of the CDR3 is 13 residues. The V and J ends lost 6 bases and 6 bases, in that order; junction bases with no gene match: 5.

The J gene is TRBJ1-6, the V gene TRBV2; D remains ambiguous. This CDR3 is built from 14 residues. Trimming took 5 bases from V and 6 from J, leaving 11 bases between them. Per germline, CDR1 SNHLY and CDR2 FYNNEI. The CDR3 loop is CASSPGIPNSPLHF. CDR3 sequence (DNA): TGTGCCAGCAGTCCCGGGATCCCTAATTCACCCCTCCACTTT.

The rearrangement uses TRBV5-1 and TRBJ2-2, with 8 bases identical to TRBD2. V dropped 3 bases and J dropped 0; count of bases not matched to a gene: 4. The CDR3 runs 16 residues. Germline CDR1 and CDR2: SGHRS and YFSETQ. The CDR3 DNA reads TGCGCCAGCAGCTCCGGGGGGGGCACGAACACCGGGGAGCTGTTTTTT. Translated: CASSSGGGTNTGELFF.

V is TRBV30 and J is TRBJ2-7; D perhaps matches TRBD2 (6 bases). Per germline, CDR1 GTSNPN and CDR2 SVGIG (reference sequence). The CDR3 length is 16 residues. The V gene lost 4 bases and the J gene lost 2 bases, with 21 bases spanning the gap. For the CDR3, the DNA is TGTGCCTGGACTAAGCCGGGACTCCCGCCTCCCTACGAGCAGTACTTC. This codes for CAWTKPGLPPPYEQYF.

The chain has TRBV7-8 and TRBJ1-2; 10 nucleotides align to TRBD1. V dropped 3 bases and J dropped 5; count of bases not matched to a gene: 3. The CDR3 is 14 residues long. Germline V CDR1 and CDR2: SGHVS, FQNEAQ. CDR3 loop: CASSFVGQGYGYTF. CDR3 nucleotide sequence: TGTGCCAGCAGCTTTGTGGGACAGGGGTATGGCTACACCTTC.

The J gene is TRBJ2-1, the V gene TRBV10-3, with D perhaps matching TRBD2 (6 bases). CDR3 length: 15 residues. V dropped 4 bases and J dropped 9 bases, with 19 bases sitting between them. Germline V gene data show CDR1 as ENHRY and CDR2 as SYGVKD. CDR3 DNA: TGTGCCATCAGTGGAGGGGCCGCGGGGTTGTCTGAGCAGTTCTTC. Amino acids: CAISGGAAGLSEQFF.

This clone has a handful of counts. This chain's CDR3 is CASLQSPGFTEAFF. Here the CDR3 DNA reads TGTGCCAGCCTCCAATCTCCGGGGTTCACTGAAGCTTTCTTT. The rearrangement joins TRBV27 to TRBJ1-1; unclear D gene. Germline V gives CDR1 MNHEY, CDR2 SMNVEV (reference sequence). This CDR3 has 14 residues. V lost 8 bases, J lost 4 bases, and 17 bases lay in between.

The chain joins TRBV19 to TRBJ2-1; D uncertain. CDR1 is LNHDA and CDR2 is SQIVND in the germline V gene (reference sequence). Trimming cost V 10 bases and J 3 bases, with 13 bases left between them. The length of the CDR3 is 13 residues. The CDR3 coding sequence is TGTGCCACCAACTACGTACTCTACAATGAGCAGTTCTTC. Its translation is CATNYVLYNEQFF. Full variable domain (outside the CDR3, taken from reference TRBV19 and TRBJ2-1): DGGITQSPKYLFRKEGQNVTLSCEQNLNHDAMYWYRQDPGQGLRLIYYSQIVNDFQKGDIAEGYSVSREKKESFPLTVTSAQKNPTAFYLCATNYVLYNEQFFGPGTRLTVL.

CDR3 nucleotides: TGTGCCAGCAGCTTAGTGGGCAGCACAGATACGCAGTATTTT. This sequence encodes CASSLVGSTDTQYF. V and J are TRBV7-9 and TRBJ2-3, with D hard to call. Trimming cost V 1 base and J 0 bases, with 5 bases left between them. The CDR3 has 14 amino acids. Germline V lookup: CDR1 SEHNR, CDR2 FQNEAQ (reference sequence).

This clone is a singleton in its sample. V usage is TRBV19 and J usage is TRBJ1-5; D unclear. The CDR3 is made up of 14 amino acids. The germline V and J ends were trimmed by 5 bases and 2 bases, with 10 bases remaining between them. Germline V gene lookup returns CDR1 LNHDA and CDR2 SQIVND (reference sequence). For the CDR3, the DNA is TGTGCCAGTAGTCTTACCCCGGGCAATCAGCCCCAGCATTTT. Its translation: CASSLTPGNQPQHF.

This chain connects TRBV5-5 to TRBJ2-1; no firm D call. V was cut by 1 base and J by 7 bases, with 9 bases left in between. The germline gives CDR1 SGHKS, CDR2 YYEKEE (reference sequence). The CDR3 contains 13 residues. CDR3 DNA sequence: TGTGCCAGCAGCTTGCCGGCCAGGAATGAGCAGTTCTTC. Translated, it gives CASSLPARNEQFF.

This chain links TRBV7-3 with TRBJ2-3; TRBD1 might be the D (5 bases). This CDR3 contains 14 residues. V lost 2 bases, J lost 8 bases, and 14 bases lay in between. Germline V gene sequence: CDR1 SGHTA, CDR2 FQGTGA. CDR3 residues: CASSLQGVSGTQYF. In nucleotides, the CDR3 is TGTGCCAGCAGCTTACAGGGCGTCTCGGGTACGCAGTATTTT.

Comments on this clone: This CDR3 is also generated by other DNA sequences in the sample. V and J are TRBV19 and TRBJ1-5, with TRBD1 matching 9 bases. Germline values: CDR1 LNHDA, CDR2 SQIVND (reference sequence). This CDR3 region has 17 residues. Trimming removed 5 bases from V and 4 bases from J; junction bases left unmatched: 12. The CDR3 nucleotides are TGTGCCAGTAGTTTTCGGGACAGGGCTTTTCGAAATCAGCCCCAGCATTTT. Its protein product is CASSFRDRAFRNQPQHF.

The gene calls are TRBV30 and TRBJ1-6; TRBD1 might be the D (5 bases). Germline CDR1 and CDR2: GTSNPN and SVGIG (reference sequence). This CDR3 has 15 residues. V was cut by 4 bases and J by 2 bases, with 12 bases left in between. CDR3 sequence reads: CAWTGRIAYNSPLHF. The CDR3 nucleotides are TGTGCCTGGACAGGGCGTATTGCCTATAATTCACCCCTCCACTTT.

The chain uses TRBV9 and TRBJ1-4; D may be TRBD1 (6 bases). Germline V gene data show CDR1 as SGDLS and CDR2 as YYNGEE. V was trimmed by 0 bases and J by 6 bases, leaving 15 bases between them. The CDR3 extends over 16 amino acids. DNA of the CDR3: TGTGCCAGCAGCGTAGGGACAGCCCTTAGTTATGAAAAACTGTTTTTT. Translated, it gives CASSVGTALSYEKLFF.